A single TCR beta chain is shown here with its context. The target antigen is unknown. These data are taken from a study of T cell repertoires in cytomegalovirus infection. TCRdb fed the reads into MiXCR, producing one record per CDR3 protein. This table has some 800,000 distinct CDR3 sequences, about 31% appearing once. The V gene's germline CDR1 is SQVTM and CDR2 ANQGSEA. The CDR3 sequence is 14 residues long. V lost 4 bases to trimming and J lost 0 bases, with 12 bases between them. The rearrangement uses TRBV29-1 and TRBJ1-1; D is possibly TRBD1 (5 bases). The TCR comes from a human donor in good health (CMV status not recorded). Some clones in this sample may be carry-over from other donors' samples. This material consisted of cultured CD8+ T cells from PBMCs, taken from culture after CMV antigen stimulation. The CDR3 DNA reads TGCAGCGTTGGACAGACCCGGATGAACACTGAAGCTTTCTTT. This sequence encodes CSVGQTRMNTEAFF. Supplemented by reference TRBV29-1 and TRBJ1-1, the full variable domain reads SAVISQKPSRDICQRGTSLTIQCQVDSQVTMMFWYRQQPGQSLTLIATANQGSEATYESGFVIDKFPISRPNLTFSTLTVSNMSPEDSSIYLCSVGQTRMNTEAFFGQGTRLTVV.